The rows below give T cell receptor beta chains drawn from one sample of a study of CD4 T cells in relation to SARS-CoV-2 and coronaviruses. The protocol was immunoSEQ multiplex PCR, while the TCRdb copy is restricted to in-frame clones and leaves out a portion. The sample has about 40,000 clones; around 83% are singletons. These receptors are not linked to any known antigen. Sequences were obtained from naive CD4+ T cells from PBMCs, cultured in vitro. These receptor sequences come from an adult with COVID-19. CDR3s include the opening cysteine and the closing phenylalanine or tryptophan. The D gene is left open where the match is weak. For some rows the clone size is stated as once, few or many, or as a class when expanded; others skip it.

TRBD2	few	TRBV7-6	TRBJ2-1	TGTGCCAGCAGCCCGACCCCTAGCGGATCACATGAGCAGTTCTTC	CASSPTPSGSHEQFF
NA	few	TRBV6-4	TRBJ1-5	TGTGCCAGCAGTGACCCAGGATTTGGCGGGGTGGATCAGCCCCAGCATTTT	CASSDPGFGGVDQPQHF
NA	NA	TRBV4-1	TRBJ2-7	TGCGCCAGCAGCCGGCTCCAGGGTCCGCCCTACGAGCAGTACTTC	CASSRLQGPPYEQYF
TRBD2	NA	TRBV11-2	TRBJ2-1	TGTGCCAGCAGCTTAGCAGGTCGGGACTACGAAGAAGAGCAGTTCTTC	CASSLAGRDYEEEQFF
TRBD2	NA	TRBV28	TRBJ2-5	TGTGCCAGCAAGAGGGGCCAGCGGGGGCTCCAAGAGACCCAGTACTTC	CASKRGQRGLQETQYF
NA	NA	TRBV3-1/TRBV3-2	TRBJ2-7	TGTGCCAGCAGCCCGACAGGCTCCGCGCGGGAGCAGTACTTC	CASSPTGSAREQYF
NA	few	TRBV20-1	TRBJ1-4	TGCAGTGCTAGTGGTCGGGGTTATGAAAAACTGTTTTTT	CSASGRGYEKLFF
NA	NA	TRBV9	TRBJ1-2	TGTGCCAGCGGGAGAAACTATGGCTACACCTTC	CASGRNYGYTF
TRBD2	NA	TRBV2	TRBJ2-3	TGTGCCAGCACCGGGACTAGCGTCGGGACAGATACGCAGTATTTT	CASTGTSVGTDTQYF
NA	NA	TRBV4-1	TRBJ1-5	TGCGCCAGCAGCCCTCAAATAGGGCTCCAGCCGAGTGGCAATCAGCCCCAGCATTTT	CASSPQIGLQPSGNQPQHF
NA	once	TRBV5-4	TRBJ1-3	TGTGCCAGCAGCTTGAACACCAACTCTGGAAACACCATATATTTT	CASSLNTNSGNTIYF
NA	NA	TRBV15	TRBJ2-1	TGTGCCACCAGCAGTCGGACACCGAATGAGCAGTTCTTC	CATSSRTPNEQFF
TRBD1	once	TRBV5-1	TRBJ2-5	TGCGCCAGCAGTCCCGACAGGGTAGAGACCCAGTACTTC	CASSPDRVETQYF
NA	NA	TRBV9	TRBJ2-3	TGTGCCAGCAGCGTAGCTCTGTCGGATACGCAGTATTTT	CASSVALSDTQYF
NA	NA	TRBV30	TRBJ1-1	TGTGCCTGGTCCTTCGTGGGCACTGAAGCTTTCTTT	CAWSFVGTEAFF
NA	NA	TRBV6-5	TRBJ1-2	TGTGCCAGCAGTTACTCGGTATCCGGGACGAAGGGCTACACCTTC	CASSYSVSGTKGYTF
TRBD1	once	TRBV2	TRBJ1-6	TGTGCCAGCAGTAGGGACAGAAATTCACCCCTCCACTTT	CASSRDRNSPLHF
NA	NA	TRBV7-8	TRBJ2-7	TGTGCCAGCAGCTTAGGGGATCCGGAGTTCTACGAGCAGTACTTC	CASSLGDPEFYEQYF
NA	few	TRBV3-1/TRBV3-2	TRBJ2-1	TGTGCCAGCAGCTCAGAGGCCGGCTTTGTTGAGCAGTTCTTC	CASSSEAGFVEQFF